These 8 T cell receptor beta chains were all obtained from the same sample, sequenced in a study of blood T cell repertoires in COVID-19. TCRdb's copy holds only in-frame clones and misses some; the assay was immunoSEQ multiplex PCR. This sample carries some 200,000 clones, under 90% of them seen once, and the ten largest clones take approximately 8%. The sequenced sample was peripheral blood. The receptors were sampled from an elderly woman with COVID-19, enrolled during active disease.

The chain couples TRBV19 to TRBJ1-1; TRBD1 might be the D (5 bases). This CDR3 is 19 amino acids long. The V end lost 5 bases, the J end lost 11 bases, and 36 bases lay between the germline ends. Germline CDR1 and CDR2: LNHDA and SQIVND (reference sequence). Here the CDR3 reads CASSSFRDYGTRGPNVAFF. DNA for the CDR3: TGTGCCAGTAGTTCGTTCCGGGACTACGGGACCCGAGGCCCAAATGTGGCTTTCTTT.

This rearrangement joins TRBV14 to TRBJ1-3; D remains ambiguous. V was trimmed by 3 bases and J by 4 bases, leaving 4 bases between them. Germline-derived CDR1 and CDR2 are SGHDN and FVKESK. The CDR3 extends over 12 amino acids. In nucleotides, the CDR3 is TGTGCCAGCAGCCATATAGGAAACACCATATATTTT. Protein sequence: CASSHIGNTIYF. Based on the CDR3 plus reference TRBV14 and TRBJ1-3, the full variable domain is EAGVTQFPSHSVIEKGQTVTLRCDPISGHDNLYWYRRVMGKEIKFLLHFVKESKQDESGMPNNRFLAERTGGTYSTLKVQPAELEDSGVYFCASSHIGNTIYFGEGSWLTVV.

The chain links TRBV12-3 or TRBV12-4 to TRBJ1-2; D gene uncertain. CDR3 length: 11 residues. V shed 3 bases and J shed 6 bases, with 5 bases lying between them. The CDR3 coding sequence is TGTGCCAGCAGTTTTCGGGATGGCTACACCTTC. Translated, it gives CASSFRDGYTF.

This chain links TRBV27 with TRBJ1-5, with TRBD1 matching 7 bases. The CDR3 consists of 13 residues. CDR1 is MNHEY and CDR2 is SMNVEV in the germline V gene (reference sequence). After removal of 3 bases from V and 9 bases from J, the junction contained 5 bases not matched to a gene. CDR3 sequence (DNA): TGTGCCAGCAGTTTTACAGGGGCGCGGCCCCAGCATTTT. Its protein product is CASSFTGARPQHF.

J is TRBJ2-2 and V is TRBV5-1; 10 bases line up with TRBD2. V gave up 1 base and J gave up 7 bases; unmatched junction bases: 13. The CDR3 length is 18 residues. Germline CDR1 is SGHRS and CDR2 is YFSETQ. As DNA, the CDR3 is TGCGCCAGCAGCTTGCGGACTAGCGGAACTTCGGGAGTCGGGGAGCTGTTTTTT. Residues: CASSLRTSGTSGVGELFF.

The CDR3 DNA sequence: TGTGCCAGCAGCTCGGCTAGCGGCACCGGGGAGCTGTTTTTT. The encoded protein is CASSSASGTGELFF. The chain links TRBV5-6 to TRBJ2-2; 7 bases align to TRBD2. The J segment lost 4 bases and the V segment lost 3 bases, leaving 3 bases of the junction unmatched. CDR1 and CDR2 (germline): SGHDT, YYEEEE. CDR3 length: 14 amino acids.

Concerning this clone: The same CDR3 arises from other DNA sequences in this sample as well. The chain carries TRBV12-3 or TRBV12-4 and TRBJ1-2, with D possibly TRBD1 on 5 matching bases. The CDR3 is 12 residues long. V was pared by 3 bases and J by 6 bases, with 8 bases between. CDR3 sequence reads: CASSFAGNGYTF. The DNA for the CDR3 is TGTGCCAGCAGTTTCGCAGGGAATGGCTACACCTTC.

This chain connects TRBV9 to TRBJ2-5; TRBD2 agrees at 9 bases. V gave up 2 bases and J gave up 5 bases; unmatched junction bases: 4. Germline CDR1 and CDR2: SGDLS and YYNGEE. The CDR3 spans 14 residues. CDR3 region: CASSVAAGGETQYF. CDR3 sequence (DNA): TGTGCCAGCAGCGTTGCTGCGGGGGGGGAGACCCAGTACTTC. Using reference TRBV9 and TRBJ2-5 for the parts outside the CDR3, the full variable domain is DSGVTQTPKHLITATGQRVTLRCSPRSGDLSVYWYQQSLDQGLQFLIQYYNGEERAKGNILERFSAQQFPDLHSELNLSSLELGDSALYFCASSVAAGGETQYFGPGTRLLVL.